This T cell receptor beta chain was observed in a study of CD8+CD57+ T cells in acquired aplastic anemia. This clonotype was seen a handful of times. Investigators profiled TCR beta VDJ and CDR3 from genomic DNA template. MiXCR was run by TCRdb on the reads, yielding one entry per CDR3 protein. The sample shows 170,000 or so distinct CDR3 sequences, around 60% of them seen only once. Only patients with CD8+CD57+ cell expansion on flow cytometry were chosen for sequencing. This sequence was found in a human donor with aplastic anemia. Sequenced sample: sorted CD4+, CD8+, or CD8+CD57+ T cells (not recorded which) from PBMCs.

In nucleotides, the CDR3 is TGTGCCAGCAGCTCCCAGGCTGGCTACACCTTC. Protein: CASSSQAGYTF. This sequence joins TRBV7-9 and TRBJ1-2; D remains unclear. Germline loops: CDR1 SEHNR, CDR2 FQNEAQ (reference sequence). CDR3 length: 11 amino acids. The ends were cut back, 4 bases at V and 7 bases at J, with 7 bases in the middle.